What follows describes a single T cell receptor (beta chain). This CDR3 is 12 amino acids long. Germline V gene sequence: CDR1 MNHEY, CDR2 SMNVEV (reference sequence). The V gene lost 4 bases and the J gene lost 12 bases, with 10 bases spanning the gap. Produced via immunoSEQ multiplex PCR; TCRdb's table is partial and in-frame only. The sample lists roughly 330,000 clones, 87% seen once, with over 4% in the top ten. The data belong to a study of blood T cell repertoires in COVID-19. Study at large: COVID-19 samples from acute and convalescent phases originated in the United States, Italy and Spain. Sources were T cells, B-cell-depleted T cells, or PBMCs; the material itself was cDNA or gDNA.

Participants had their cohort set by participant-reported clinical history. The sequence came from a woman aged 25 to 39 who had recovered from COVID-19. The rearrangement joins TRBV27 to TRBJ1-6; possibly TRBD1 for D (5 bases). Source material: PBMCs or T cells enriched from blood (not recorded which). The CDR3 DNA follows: TGTGCCAGCAGTTCGGGGGGGAGACCCCTCCACTTT. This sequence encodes CASSSGGRPLHF.